The present entry profiles one TCR beta chain with its context. The sample belongs to a study of cytomegalovirus exposure and HLA in healthy donors. Produced via immunoSEQ multiplex PCR; TCRdb's table is partial and in-frame only. The sample records 100,000 to 150,000 clones, roughly 93% being singletons. The CDR3 has 18 residues. Germline loops: CDR1 MDHEN, CDR2 SYDVKM. The V segment lost 7 bases and the J segment 1 base; nucleotides outside the gene matches: 12. Sequencing used PBMCs. The V call is TRBV28, the J call TRBJ2-3; TRBD2 matches 12 bases. The TCR comes from a woman under 30 in good health and CMV-seronegative. This CDR3 is CASTRRLAGASRTDTQYF. CDR3 nucleotides: TGTGCCAGCACCCGGAGACTAGCGGGGGCCTCGCGCACAGATACGCAGTATTTT. The whole variable domain, filled in from reference TRBV28 and TRBJ2-3, reads DVKVTQSSRYLVKRTGEKVFLECVQDMDHENMFWYRQDPGLGLRLIYFSYDVKMKEKGDIPEGYSVSREKKERFSLILESASTNQTSMYLCASTRRLAGASRTDTQYFGPGTRLTVL.